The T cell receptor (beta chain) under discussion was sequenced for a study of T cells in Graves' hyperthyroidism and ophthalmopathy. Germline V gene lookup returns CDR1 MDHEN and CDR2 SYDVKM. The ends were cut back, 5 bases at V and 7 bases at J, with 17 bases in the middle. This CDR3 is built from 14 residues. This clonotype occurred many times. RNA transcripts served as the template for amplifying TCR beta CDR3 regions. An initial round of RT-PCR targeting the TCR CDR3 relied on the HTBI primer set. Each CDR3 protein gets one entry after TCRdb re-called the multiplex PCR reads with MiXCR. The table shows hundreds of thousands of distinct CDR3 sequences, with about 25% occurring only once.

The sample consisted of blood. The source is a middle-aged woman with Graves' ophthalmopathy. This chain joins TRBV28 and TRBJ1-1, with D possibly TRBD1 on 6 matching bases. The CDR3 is CASSIGDRTREAFF. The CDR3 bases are TGTGCCAGCAGTATAGGAGACAGGACTCGTGAAGCTTTCTTT.